The next 9 T cell receptor beta chains were all read from a single sample in a study of CD8+ T cells in alopecia areata. Treatment: oral pan-JAK inhibitor, 5-10 mg twice daily. cDNA reverse transcribed from extracted RNA served as the sequencing template. Sequenced by immunoSEQ multiplex PCR; TCRdb stores in-frame clones only, minus some. The table records some 110,000 clones, approximately 52% of them present only once. Specimen: CD8+ T cells sorted from blood, collected at week 4, from a patient treated with tofacitinib. The receptors here all came from a human donor with alopecia areata.

Only a few counts were recorded for this clone. The rearrangement uses TRBV29-1 and TRBJ2-7, with unresolved D. Germline loops: CDR1 SQVTM, CDR2 ANQGSEA. With 3 bases removed from V and 0 bases from J, the gap between germline ends came to 9 bases. There are 13 residues in the CDR3. The CDR3 sequence is CSVESPGSYEQYF. The CDR3 coding sequence is TGCAGCGTTGAGTCCCCAGGCTCCTACGAGCAGTACTTC.

The chain uses TRBV5-4 and TRBJ1-2; the D is unclear. Trimming cost V 1 base and J 4 bases, with 11 bases left between them. Germline V gives CDR1 SGHNT, CDR2 YYREEE (reference sequence). The CDR3 contains 14 residues. The CDR3 protein is CASSLSVALYGYTF. The CDR3 nucleotides read TGTGCCAGCAGCTTGTCCGTAGCTCTCTATGGCTACACCTTC.

This clone was seen a few times. The chain carries TRBV4-1 and TRBJ2-1; possible D gene TRBD1, 5 bases. Germline CDR1 and CDR2: MGHRA and YSYEKL. This CDR3 region has 13 residues. V was trimmed by 1 base and J by 7 bases, leaving 8 bases between them. The CDR3 nucleotides are TGCGCCAGCAGCCAAGTATCAGGGAATGAGCAGTTCTTC. Encoded protein: CASSQVSGNEQFF.

This clone turned up a few times. The chain links TRBV30 to TRBJ1-2, with TRBD1 matching 8 bases. V shed 7 bases and J 3 bases; nucleotides not matched to a gene: 1. The CDR3 consists of 11 residues. CDR1 is GTSNPN and CDR2 is SVGIG in the germline V gene (reference sequence). The CDR3 region has the DNA TGTGCCTCGGACAGGGACTATGGCTACACCTTC. It encodes CASDRDYGYTF.

The chain uses TRBV29-1 and TRBJ2-7; D perhaps matches TRBD2 (6 bases). Trimming stripped 7 bases from V and 3 bases from J, with 13 bases between. The CDR3 spans 12 residues. Germline V gene lookup returns CDR1 SQVTM and CDR2 ANQGSEA. The chain's CDR3 is CSGVRDRYEQYF. The CDR3 DNA follows: TGCAGCGGAGTGCGGGACCGCTACGAGCAGTACTTC.

V and J are TRBV7-8 and TRBJ1-6; TRBD1 matches at 8 bases. CDR1 SGHVS and CDR2 FQNEAQ come from the germline V gene. Trimming cost V 7 bases and J 13 bases; bases outside gene matches: 12. This CDR3 has 14 residues. Written as DNA, the CDR3 is TGTGCCAGCAAAACCACAGGGGGAGGTGGGCCCCTCCACTTT. Translating it yields CASKTTGGGGPLHF.

This clone turned up a few times. The chain has TRBV7-2 and TRBJ1-2; D is unresolved. The CDR3 totals 14 residues. Germline CDR1 is SGHTA and CDR2 is FQGNSA. V lost 5 bases and J 2 bases, leaving 12 bases between the germline ends. The CDR3 loop reads CASSRGRVNYGYTF. As DNA, the CDR3 is TGTGCCAGCAGCCGAGGGAGGGTCAACTATGGCTACACCTTC.

To note about this clone: Other DNA sequences in the same sample also yield this CDR3. The chain joins TRBV20-1 to TRBJ1-1; D remains unclear. Trimming stripped 5 bases from V and 0 bases from J, with 1 base between. CDR1 and CDR2 (germline): DFQATT, SNEGSKA (reference sequence). The CDR3 runs to 10 residues. As DNA, the CDR3 is TGCAGTGCTTTGAACACTGAAGCTTTCTTT. It specifies CSALNTEAFF.

This clone was seen only a few times. J is TRBJ2-7 and V is TRBV29-1; 16 bases fit TRBD2. The CDR3 spans 16 residues. Unmatched junction bases numbered 2, after V lost 0 bases and J lost 3 bases. Germline lookup yields CDR1 SQVTM and CDR2 ANQGSEA. The CDR3 reads CSVEDGTSGGDYEQYF. In nucleotides, the CDR3 is TGCAGCGTTGAAGACGGGACTAGCGGGGGGGACTACGAGCAGTACTTC.